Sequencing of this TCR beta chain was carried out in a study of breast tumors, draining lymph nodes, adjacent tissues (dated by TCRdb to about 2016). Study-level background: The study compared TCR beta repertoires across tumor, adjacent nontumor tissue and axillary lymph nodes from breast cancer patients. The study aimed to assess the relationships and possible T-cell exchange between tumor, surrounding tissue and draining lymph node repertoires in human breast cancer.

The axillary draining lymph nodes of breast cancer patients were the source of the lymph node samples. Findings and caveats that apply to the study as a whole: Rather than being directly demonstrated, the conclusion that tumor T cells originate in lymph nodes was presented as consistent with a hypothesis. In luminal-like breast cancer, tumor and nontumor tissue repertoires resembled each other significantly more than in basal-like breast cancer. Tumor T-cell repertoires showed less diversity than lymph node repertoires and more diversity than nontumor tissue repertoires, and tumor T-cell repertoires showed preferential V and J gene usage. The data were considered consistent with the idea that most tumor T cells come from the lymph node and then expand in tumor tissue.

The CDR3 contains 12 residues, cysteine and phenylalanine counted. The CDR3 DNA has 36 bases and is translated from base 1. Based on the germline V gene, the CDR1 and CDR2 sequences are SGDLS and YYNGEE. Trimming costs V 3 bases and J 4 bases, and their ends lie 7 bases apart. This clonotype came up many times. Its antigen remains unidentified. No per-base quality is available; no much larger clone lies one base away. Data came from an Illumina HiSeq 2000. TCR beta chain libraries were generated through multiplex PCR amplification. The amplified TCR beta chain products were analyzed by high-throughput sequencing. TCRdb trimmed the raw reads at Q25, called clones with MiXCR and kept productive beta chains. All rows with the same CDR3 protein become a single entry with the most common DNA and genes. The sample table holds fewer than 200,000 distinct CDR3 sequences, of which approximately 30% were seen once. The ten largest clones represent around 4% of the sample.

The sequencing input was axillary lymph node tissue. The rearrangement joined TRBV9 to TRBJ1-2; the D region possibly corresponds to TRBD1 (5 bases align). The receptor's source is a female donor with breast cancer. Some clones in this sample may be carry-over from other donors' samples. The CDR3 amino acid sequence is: CASSGTGYGYTF. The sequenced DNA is TGTGCCAGCAGCGGAACAGGCTATGGCTACACCTTC. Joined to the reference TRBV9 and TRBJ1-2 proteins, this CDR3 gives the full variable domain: DSGVTQTPKHLITATGQRVTLRCSPRSGDLSVYWYQQSLDQGLQFLIQYYNGEERAKGNILERFSAQQFPDLHSELNLSSLELGDSALYFCASSGTGYGYTFGSGTRLTVV.